What follows describes a single T cell receptor (beta chain). Its antigen is currently unknown. There are 15 residues in the CDR3. Trimming cost V 1 base and J 0 bases; bases outside gene matches: 3. Germline V gene lookup returns CDR1 DFQATT and CDR2 SNEGSKA (reference sequence). TCRbeta library preparation incorporated unique molecular identifiers. TCRdb re-analysed the PCR reads in MiXCR, keeping a single row per CDR3 protein. The table includes more than 400,000 distinct CDR3 sequences, roughly two fifths detected once. The sample belongs to a study of T-cell reconstitution after alpha-beta-depleted transplantation in children. General study results and limits: There were reportedly several hundred expanded graft clones from which alpha-beta T cells came about two months after transplant. Among T cells one year after transplant, newly produced cells accounted for most counts and diversity. There were some patients whose high TCRbeta diversity at day 60 came from surviving recipient T cells and thymic progenitors.

Sequencing was performed on PBMCs, taken before TCRalphabeta/CD19-depleted stem cell transplant. This sequence was found in a girl between 2 and 10 years old with aplastic anemia, due to receive a stem cell transplant. The rearrangement links TRBV20-1 to TRBJ1-5, with 7 bases matching TRBD1. The CDR3 DNA reads as TGCAGTGCTAGAGGGGGACAGACTAGCAATCAGCCCCAGCATTTT. Its protein product is CSARGGQTSNQPQHF.